Described below is a single T cell receptor beta chain sequence and its context. The sample is drawn from a study of sequential checkpoint blockade in melanoma. In the study overall: First-line arms were nivolumab then ipilimumab, or the reverse, randomized 1:1. After both sequences, patients received maintenance nivolumab.

The method was immunoSEQ multiplex PCR; TCRdb's version includes in-frame clones alone and lacks a portion of them. There are some 30,000 clones in the sample; 86% occur only once, and 22% lies in the top ten. CDR3 length: 16 amino acids. Germline V lookup: CDR1 MNHEY, CDR2 SMNVEV (reference sequence). Trimming took 3 bases from V and 5 from J; bases not matched to a gene: 2. Treatment indicated: randomized to nivolumab then ipilimumab (arm A) or the reverse (arm B). Patients had received no earlier DNA-damaging chemotherapy. From thawed PBMCs, live CD3+CD8+ cells negative for CD19 and CD56 were sorted.

The TCR comes from a human donor with melanoma. Sequenced here: CD8+ T cells sorted from blood (inferred from file names), sampled from a patient given nivolumab and ipilimumab in sequence. The chain joins TRBV27 to TRBJ2-2; 14 nucleotides line up with TRBD2. The CDR3, as DNA: TGTGCCAGCAGTTTTGGGACTAGCGGGAGTACCGGGGAGCTGTTTTTT. Protein: CASSFGTSGSTGELFF.